In its sample, the clone carrying this TCR beta chain was seen once. The source of the sample is a study of blood T cell repertoires in COVID-19. Study information: Sites in the United States, Italy and Spain provided acute and convalescent COVID-19 samples. T cells, B-cell-depleted T cells, or PBMCs provided the cDNA or gDNA that served as material.

Here immunoSEQ multiplex PCR was the method, and the copy in TCRdb shows in-frame clones only, minus some. The data contain around 100,000 clones, around 84% of them seen just once; the ten biggest clones take up under 30%. This CDR3 comprises 13 residues. CDR1 and CDR2 (germline): LNHDA, SQIVND (reference sequence). The V and J ends lost 4 bases and 9 bases, in that order; junction bases with no gene match: 8. Sequences were obtained from peripheral blood. The sequence was collected from a man in his sixties with acute or convalescent COVID-19. The chain links TRBV19 to TRBJ1-1; 7 bases agree with TRBD1. CDR3: CASSSTGVLKAFF. CDR3 bases: TGTGCCAGTAGTAGTACAGGGGTACTAAAAGCTTTCTTT.